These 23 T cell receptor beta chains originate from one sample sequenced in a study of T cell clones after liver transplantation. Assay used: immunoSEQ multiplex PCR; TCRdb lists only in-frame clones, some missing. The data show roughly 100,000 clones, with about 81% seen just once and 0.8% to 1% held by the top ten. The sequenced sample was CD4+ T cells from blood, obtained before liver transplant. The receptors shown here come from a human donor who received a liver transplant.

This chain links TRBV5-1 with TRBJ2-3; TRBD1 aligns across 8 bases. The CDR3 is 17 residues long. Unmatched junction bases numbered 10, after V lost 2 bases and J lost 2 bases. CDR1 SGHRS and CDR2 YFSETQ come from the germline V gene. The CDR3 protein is CASSLDITGGITDTQYF. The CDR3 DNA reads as TGCGCCAGCAGCTTAGATATAACAGGGGGAATCACAGATACGCAGTATTTT.

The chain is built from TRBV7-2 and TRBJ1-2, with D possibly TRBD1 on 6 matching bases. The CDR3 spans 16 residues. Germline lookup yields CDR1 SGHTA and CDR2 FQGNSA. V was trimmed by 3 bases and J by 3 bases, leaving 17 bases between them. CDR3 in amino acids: CASSLSAGAPDYGYTF. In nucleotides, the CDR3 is TGTGCCAGCAGCTTGAGCGCAGGGGCCCCTGACTATGGCTACACCTTC.

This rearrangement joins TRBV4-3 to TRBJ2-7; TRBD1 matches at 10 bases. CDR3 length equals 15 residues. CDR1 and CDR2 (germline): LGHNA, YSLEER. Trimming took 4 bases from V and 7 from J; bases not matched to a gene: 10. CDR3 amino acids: CASSPTGTGAWEQYF. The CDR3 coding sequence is TGCGCCAGCAGCCCTACCGGGACAGGGGCGTGGGAGCAGTACTTC.

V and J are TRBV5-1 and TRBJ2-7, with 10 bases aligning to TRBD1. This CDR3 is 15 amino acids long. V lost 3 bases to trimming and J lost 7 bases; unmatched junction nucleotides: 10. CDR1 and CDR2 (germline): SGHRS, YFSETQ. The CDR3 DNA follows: TGCGCCAGCAGCTCAACCGGGACAGGGGAGAGGGAGCAGTACTTC. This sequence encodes CASSSTGTGEREQYF.

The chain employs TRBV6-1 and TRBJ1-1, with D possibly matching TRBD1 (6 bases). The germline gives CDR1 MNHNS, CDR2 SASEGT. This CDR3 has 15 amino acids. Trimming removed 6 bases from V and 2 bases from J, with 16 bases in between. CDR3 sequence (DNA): TGTGCCAGCAGAACCGACGGGACAATTAACACTGAAGCTTTCTTT. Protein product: CASRTDGTINTEAFF.

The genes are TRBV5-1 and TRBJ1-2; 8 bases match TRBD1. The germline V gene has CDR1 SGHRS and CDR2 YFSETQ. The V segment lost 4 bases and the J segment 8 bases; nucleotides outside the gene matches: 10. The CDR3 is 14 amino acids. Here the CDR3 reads CASSPQDRVGGYTF. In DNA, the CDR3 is TGCGCCAGCAGCCCCCAGGACAGGGTTGGAGGCTACACCTTC.

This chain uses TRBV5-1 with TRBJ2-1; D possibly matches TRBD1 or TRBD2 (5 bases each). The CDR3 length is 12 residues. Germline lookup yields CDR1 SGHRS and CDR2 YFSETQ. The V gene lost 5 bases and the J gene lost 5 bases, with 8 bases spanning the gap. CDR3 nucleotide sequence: TGCGCCAGCAGACGGGACGACAATGAGCAGTTCTTC. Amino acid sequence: CASRRDDNEQFF.

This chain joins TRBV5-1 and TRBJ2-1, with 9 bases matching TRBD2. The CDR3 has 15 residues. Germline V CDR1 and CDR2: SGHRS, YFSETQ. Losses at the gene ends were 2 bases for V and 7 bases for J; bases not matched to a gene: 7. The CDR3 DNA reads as TGCGCCAGCAGCTTTCTAGCGGGGAGCCCAAATGAGCAGTTCTTC. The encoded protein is CASSFLAGSPNEQFF.

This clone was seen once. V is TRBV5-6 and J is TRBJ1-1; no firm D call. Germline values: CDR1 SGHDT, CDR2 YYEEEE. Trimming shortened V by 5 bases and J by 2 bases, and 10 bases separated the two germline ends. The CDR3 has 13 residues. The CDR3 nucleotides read TGTGCCAGCAGTCATAGGTTTAACACTGAAGCTTTCTTT. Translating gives CASSHRFNTEAFF.

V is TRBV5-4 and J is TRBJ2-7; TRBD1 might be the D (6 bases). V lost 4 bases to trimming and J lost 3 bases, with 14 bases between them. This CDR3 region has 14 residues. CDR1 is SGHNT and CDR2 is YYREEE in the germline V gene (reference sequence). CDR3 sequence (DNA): TGTGCCAGCAGCCTGGGGGCCTCCCGCTACGAGCAGTACTTC. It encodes CASSLGASRYEQYF. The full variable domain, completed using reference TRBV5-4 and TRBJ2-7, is ETGVTQSPTHLIKTRGQQVTLRCSSQSGHNTVSWYQQALGQGPQFIFQYYREEENGRGNFPPRFSGLQFPNYSSELNVNALELDDSALYLCASSLGASRYEQYFGPGTRLTVT.

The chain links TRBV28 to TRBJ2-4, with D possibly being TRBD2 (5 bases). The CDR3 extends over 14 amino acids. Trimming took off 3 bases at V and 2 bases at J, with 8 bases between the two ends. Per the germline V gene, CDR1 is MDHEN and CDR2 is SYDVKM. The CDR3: CASSFAGPKNIQYF. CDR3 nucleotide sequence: TGTGCCAGCAGTTTTGCGGGTCCCAAAAACATTCAGTACTTC.

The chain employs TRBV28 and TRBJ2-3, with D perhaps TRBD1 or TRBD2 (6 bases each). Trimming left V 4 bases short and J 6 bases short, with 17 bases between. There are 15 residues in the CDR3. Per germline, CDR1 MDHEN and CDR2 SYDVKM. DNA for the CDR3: TGTGCCAGCAGTTCACGGAGGGGGGAAGGGGATACGCAGTATTTT. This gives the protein CASSSRRGEGDTQYF.

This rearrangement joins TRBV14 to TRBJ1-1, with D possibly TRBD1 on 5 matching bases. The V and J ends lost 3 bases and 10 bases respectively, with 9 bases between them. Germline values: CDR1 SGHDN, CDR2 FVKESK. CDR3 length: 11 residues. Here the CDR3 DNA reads TGTGCCAGCAGCCACAGGGCTGGAGCTTTCTTT. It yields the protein CASSHRAGAFF.

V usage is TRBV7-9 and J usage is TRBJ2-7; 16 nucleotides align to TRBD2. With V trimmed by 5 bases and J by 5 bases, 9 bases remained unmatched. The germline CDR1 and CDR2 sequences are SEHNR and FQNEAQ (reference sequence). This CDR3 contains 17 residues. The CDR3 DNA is TGTGCCAGCAGCGTCTCCGGGACTAGCGGGAGGGCCGACGAGCAGTACTTC. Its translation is CASSVSGTSGRADEQYF.

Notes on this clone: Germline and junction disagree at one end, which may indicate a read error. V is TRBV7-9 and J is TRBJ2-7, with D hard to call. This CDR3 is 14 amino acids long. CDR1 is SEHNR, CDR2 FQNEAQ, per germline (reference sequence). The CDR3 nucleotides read TGTGCCAGCAGTTTAGAGGCACCTTCCTACGAGCAGTACTTC. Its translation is CASSLEAPSYEQYF.

The CDR3 reads CASLGHPRYGYTF. In nucleotides, the CDR3 is TGTGCCAGCCTTGGTCACCCACGCTATGGCTACACCTTC. V and J are TRBV28 and TRBJ1-2; D call uncertain. Germline CDR1 and CDR2: MDHEN and SYDVKM. The CDR3 runs to 13 residues. V was pared by 8 bases and J by 4 bases, with 14 bases between.

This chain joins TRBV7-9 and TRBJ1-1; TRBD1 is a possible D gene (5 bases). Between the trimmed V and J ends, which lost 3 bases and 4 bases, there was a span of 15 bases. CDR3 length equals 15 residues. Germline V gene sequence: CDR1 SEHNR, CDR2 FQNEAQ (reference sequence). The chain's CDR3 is CASSFLDSLGTEAFF. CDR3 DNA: TGTGCCAGCAGCTTCTTAGACAGCCTGGGCACTGAAGCTTTCTTT.

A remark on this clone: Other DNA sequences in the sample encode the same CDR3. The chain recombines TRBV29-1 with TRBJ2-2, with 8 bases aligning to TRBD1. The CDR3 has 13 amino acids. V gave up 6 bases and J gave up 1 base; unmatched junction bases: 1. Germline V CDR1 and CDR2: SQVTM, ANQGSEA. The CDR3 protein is CSVGTGNTGELFF. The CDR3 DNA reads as TGCAGCGTGGGGACAGGGAACACCGGGGAGCTGTTTTTT.

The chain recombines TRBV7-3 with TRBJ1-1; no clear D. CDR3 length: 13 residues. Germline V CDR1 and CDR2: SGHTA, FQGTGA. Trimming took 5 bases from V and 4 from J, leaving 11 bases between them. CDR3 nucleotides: TGTGCCAGCAGCCTAAGACCCGGCACTGAAGCTTTCTTT. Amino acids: CASSLRPGTEAFF.

CDR3 DNA: TGTGCCAGCAGCTTACCAATGGGGGAGCAGTACTTC. It encodes CASSLPMGEQYF. The V call is TRBV7-9, the J call TRBJ2-7, with D unclear. Germline loops: CDR1 SEHNR, CDR2 FQNEAQ (reference sequence). The V gene lost 2 bases and the J gene lost 7 bases, with 9 bases spanning the gap. The CDR3 is made up of 12 amino acids.

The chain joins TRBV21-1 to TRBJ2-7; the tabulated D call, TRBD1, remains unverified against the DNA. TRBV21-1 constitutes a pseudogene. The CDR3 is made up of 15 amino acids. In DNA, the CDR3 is TGTGCCAGCAGCATTGACAGGGCCTTCTCCTACGAGCAGTACTTC. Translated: CASSIDRAFSYEQYF.

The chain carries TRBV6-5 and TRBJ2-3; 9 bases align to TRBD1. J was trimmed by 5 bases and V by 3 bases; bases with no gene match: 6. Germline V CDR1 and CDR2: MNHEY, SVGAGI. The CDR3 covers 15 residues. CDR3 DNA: TGTGCCAGCAGTTATTCGACAGGGGGTGGAGATACGCAGTATTTT. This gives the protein CASSYSTGGGDTQYF.

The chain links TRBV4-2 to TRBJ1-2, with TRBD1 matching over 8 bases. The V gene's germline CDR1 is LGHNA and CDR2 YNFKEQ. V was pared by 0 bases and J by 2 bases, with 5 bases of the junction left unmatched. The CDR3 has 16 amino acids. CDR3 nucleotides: TGTGCCAGCAGCCAAGATGCGGGACAGGACAACTATGGCTACACCTTC. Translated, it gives CASSQDAGQDNYGYTF.